This T cell receptor beta chain is from a study of blood T cell repertoires in COVID-19. Germline V gene sequence: CDR1 SQVTM, CDR2 ANQGSEA. Trimming cost V 7 bases and J 4 bases; bases outside gene matches: 9. The length of the CDR3 is 13 residues. Method: immunoSEQ multiplex PCR; TCRdb's copy keeps in-frame clones and lacks some. Here the sample spans approximately 82,000 clones, around four fifths being singletons. The receptor's source is a woman aged 60 to 75 with acute or convalescent COVID-19. The chain uses TRBV29-1 and TRBJ1-2, with 7 bases aligning to TRBD1. The sequencing input was peripheral blood. The CDR3 is CSAHRDSGYGYTF. The CDR3 DNA follows: TGCAGCGCCCACCGGGACAGTGGCTATGGCTACACCTTC.